This T cell receptor (beta chain) was sequenced for a study of blood T cell repertoires in COVID-19. The protocol was immunoSEQ multiplex PCR, while the TCRdb copy is restricted to in-frame clones and leaves out a portion. The sample contains almost 70,000 clones, about 91% of which appear only once. Per the germline V gene, CDR1 is MNHEY and CDR2 is SVGEGT. Trimming pared 5 bases from V and 1 base from J, leaving 17 bases between. The CDR3 runs to 16 residues. The sequence was obtained from a woman in her 70s with acute or convalescent COVID-19. The source material was peripheral blood. This chain connects TRBV6-2 or TRBV6-3 to TRBJ1-1; maybe TRBD1 (5 bases). The CDR3 DNA reads as TGTGCCAGCAGTCTAGGGACTACCCGAGGGAACACTGAAGCTTTCTTT. It encodes CASSLGTTRGNTEAFF.